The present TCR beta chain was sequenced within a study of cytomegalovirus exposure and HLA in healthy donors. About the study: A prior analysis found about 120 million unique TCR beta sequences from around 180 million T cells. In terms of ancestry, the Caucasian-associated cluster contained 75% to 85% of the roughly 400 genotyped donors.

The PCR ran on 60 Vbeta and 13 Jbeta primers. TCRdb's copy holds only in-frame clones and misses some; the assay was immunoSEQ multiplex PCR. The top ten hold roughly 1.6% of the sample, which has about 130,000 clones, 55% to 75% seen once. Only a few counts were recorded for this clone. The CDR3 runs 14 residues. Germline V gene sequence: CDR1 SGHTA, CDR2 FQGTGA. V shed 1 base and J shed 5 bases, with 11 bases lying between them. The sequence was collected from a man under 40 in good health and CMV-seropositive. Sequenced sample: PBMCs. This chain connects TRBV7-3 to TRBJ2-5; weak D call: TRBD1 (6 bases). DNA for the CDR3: TGTGCCAGCAGCTTAATGGCAGGGGCGGAGACCCAGTACTTC. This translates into CASSLMAGAETQYF.